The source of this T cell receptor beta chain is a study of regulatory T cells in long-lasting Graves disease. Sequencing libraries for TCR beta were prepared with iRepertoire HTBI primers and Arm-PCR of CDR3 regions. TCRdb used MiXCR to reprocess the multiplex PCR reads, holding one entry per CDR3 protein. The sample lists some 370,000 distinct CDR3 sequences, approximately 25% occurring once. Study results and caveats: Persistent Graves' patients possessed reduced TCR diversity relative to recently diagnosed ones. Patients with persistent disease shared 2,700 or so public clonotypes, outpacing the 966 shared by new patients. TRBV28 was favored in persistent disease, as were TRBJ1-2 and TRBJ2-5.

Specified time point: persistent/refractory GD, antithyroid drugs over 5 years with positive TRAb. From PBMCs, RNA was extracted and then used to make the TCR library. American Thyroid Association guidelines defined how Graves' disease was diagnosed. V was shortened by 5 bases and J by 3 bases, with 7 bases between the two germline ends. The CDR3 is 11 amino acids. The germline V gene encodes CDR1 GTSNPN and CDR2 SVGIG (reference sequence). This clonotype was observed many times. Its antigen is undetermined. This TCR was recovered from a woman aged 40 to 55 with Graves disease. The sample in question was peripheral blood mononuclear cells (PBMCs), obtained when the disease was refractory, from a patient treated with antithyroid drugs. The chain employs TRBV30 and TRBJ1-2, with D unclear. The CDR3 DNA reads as TGTGCCTGGCGTAGAGACTATGGCTACACCTTC. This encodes CAWRRDYGYTF.